The present TCR beta chain was sequenced within a study of cytomegalovirus exposure and HLA in healthy donors. Study-wide results and limits: In a later analysis, at a false discovery rate of 0.05, approximately 15,000 TCR beta sequences matched HLA alleles.

Trimming cost V 9 bases and J 7 bases, with 10 bases left between them. CDR1 is SNHLY and CDR2 is FYNNEI in the germline V gene. The CDR3 extends over 11 amino acids. Amplification used 60 Vbeta primers and 13 Jbeta primers. This table comes from immunoSEQ multiplex PCR, and its TCRdb copy is limited to in-frame clones, with some not included. The sample lists approximately 88,000 clones, 76% occurring once. Notes on this clone: The antigen remains unidentified.

Sequencing was done on a sample of PBMCs. This receptor was identified in a young man in good health and CMV-seropositive. The V gene is TRBV2, the J gene TRBJ1-5; D not resolved. The CDR3 protein is CASGPEQPQHF. CDR3 in DNA: TGTGCCAGTGGCCCTGAACAGCCCCAGCATTTT.